Listed here is a single T cell receptor beta chain. The data were taken from a study of blood T cell repertoires in COVID-19. Study-wide background: Acute-phase and convalescent COVID-19 samples originated in the United States, Italy and Spain. From T cells, B-cell-depleted T cells, or PBMCs came the material, which was cDNA or gDNA.

How the authors handled the data: Reference gene primer amplification gave nucleated cell count estimates. Sequenced by immunoSEQ multiplex PCR; TCRdb stores in-frame clones only, minus some. D and trimming come from the DNA, and the V and J calls and clone size come from that table. The profile shows some 130,000 clones, over 85% of them singletons. With 4 bases clipped from V and 9 bases from J, the junction kept 18 bases outside the gene matches. CDR1 LGHDT and CDR2 YNNKEL come from the germline V gene (reference sequence). This CDR3 spans 17 amino acids. This sequence originates from a man between 50 and 59 years old with active COVID-19. This chain connects TRBV3-1 (or the pseudogene TRBV3-2) to TRBJ2-1; 7 nucleotides agree with TRBD2. Material for sequencing was peripheral blood. CDR3 coding DNA: TGTGCCAGCAGCCGTTTCAGCGGGACCCGAACAATAGCTGAGCAGTTCTTC. It encodes CASSRFSGTRTIAEQFF.